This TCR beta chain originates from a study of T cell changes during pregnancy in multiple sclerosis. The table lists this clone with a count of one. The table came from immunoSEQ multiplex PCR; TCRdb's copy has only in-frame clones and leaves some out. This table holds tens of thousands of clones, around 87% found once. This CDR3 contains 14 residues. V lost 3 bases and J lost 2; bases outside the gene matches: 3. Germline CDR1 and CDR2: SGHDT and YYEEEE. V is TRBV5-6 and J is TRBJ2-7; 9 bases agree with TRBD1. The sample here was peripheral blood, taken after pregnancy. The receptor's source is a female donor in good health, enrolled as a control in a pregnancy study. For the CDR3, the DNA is TGTGCCAGCAGCTGGGGGACAGGGACCTACGAGCAGTACTTC. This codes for CASSWGTGTYEQYF.